One sample yielded the 16 T cell receptor beta chains listed below, sequenced in a study of shared clonotypes between healthy human individuals. The data were produced by immunoSEQ multiplex PCR, yet TCRdb's version contains in-frame clones alone and is incomplete. The repertoire holds about 2.3 million clones, 93% seen once, with 0.35% to 0.45% in the top ten. The sequencing input was naive CD4+ T cells from PBMCs. Subset specified: CD45RA+ positively selected. Source of these receptors: a man between 18 and 29 years old in good health. Some clones in this sample may be carry-over from other donors' samples.

Worth noting for this clone: The CDR3 ends on some other residue instead of the conserved phenylalanine or tryptophan, so this is likely a read error. It is unclear where the CDR3 begins or ends on the DNA, so no DNA is shown, and the CDR3 is as TCRdb lists it. The rearrangement links TRBV20-1 to TRBJ2-7; the table's D call of TRBD2 was not tested on the DNA. The CDR3 is 11 residues long, ends included. CDR1 DFQATT and CDR2 SNEGSKA come from the germline V gene (reference sequence). The CDR3 spells CSARSGVYFLI.

The rearrangement uses TRBV11-2 and TRBJ2-2; TRBD1 aligns across 7 bases. V lost 1 base to trimming and J lost 3 bases; unmatched junction nucleotides: 8. The CDR3 is made up of 17 amino acids. In germline, CDR1 is SGHAT, CDR2 FQNNGV. Here the CDR3 reads CASSLGAGTAYTGELFF. The CDR3 DNA is TGTGCCAGCAGCTTAGGTGCCGGGACAGCGTACACCGGGGAGCTGTTTTTT.

V usage is TRBV4-3 and J usage is TRBJ2-7, with 13 positions matching TRBD2. The ends lost 3 bases at V and 5 bases at J; junction bases unmatched: 7. Germline CDR1 and CDR2: LGHNA and YSLEER. This CDR3 has 16 residues. The CDR3 region has the DNA TGCGCCAGCAGCCAGGATCCCGGACTAGCGGGAGACGAGCAGTACTTC. The encoded protein is CASSQDPGLAGDEQYF.

The CDR3 DNA reads TGTGCCAGCAGTTCTCAGGGGATACTCAACACCGGGGAGCTGTTTTTT. Protein product: CASSSQGILNTGELFF. The J gene is TRBJ2-2, the V gene TRBV5-8; D possibly corresponds to TRBD1 (6 bases). CDR3 length equals 16 residues. Between the trimmed V and J ends, which lost 5 bases and 2 bases, there was a span of 16 bases. Germline V gene sequence: CDR1 SGHTS, CDR2 YDEGEE.

This chain connects TRBV5-1 to TRBJ2-1; TRBD2 matches at 10 bases. V shed 6 bases and J 5 bases; nucleotides not matched to a gene: 8. Germline V gene sequence: CDR1 SGHRS, CDR2 YFSETQ. The CDR3 has 15 amino acids. The CDR3 nucleotides are TGCGCCAGCAAGTTTCTAGCGGGAGTGAACAATGAGCAGTTCTTC. Protein sequence: CASKFLAGVNNEQFF.

V gene TRBV4-2 combines with J gene TRBJ2-4; 8 bases match TRBD2. Germline CDR1 LGHNA, CDR2 YNFKEQ. V shed 2 bases and J 5 bases; nucleotides not matched to a gene: 11. This CDR3 contains 17 residues. This CDR3 is CASSQQFTGRAENIQYF. The CDR3 nucleotides are TGTGCCAGCAGCCAACAATTCACCGGGAGGGCCGAAAACATTCAGTACTTC.

The rearrangement links TRBV5-5 to TRBJ2-1; D uncertain. The CDR3 covers 16 residues. Per the germline V gene, CDR1 is SGHKS and CDR2 is YYEKEE (reference sequence). Trimming removed 0 bases at V and 0 bases at J, with 10 bases between. CDR3 in amino acids: CASSLAEISSYNEQFF. In DNA form, the CDR3 reads TGTGCCAGCAGCTTGGCCGAGATAAGCTCCTACAATGAGCAGTTCTTC.

The gene calls are TRBV6-5 and TRBJ1-2; D is unclear. The ends were cut back, 2 bases at V and 6 bases at J, with 10 bases in the middle. Germline loops: CDR1 MNHEY, CDR2 SVGAGI. The length of the CDR3 is 13 residues. CDR3 bases: TGTGCCAGCAGTTACCCTGGGTTCGATGGCTACACCTTC. It yields the protein CASSYPGFDGYTF.

The chain recombines TRBV27 with TRBJ1-2, with 7 nucleotides matching TRBD1. Trimming cost V 5 bases and J 8 bases; bases outside gene matches: 14. Per germline, CDR1 MNHEY and CDR2 SMNVEV (reference sequence). The CDR3 totals 15 residues. The CDR3 loop reads CASSGGGRGLGGYTF. For the CDR3, the DNA is TGTGCCAGCAGTGGAGGGGGTAGGGGGCTGGGCGGCTACACCTTC.

This chain links TRBV28 with TRBJ2-1; the D gene is possibly TRBD2 (6 bases). This CDR3 region has 17 residues. Per germline, CDR1 MDHEN and CDR2 SYDVKM. The ends were cut back, 6 bases at V and 0 bases at J, with 18 bases in the middle. CDR3 loop: CASSKSLGGSSYNEQFF. The CDR3 DNA follows: TGTGCCAGCAGCAAATCCCTCGGGGGTAGCTCCTACAATGAGCAGTTCTTC.

V usage is TRBV7-3 and J usage is TRBJ1-1; 9 positions agree with TRBD1. The CDR3 spans 16 residues. J gave up 10 bases and V 1 base, and 13 bases lay outside the gene matches. CDR1 is SGHTA and CDR2 is FQGTGA in the germline V gene. The CDR3 spells CASSLNRLGQGFRAFF. The CDR3 DNA is TGTGCCAGCAGCTTAAATAGATTGGGACAGGGATTTCGAGCTTTCTTT.

The chain is built from TRBV28 and TRBJ2-7; D is possibly TRBD2 (6 bases). The CDR3 has 13 residues. Germline CDR1 is MDHEN and CDR2 is SYDVKM. The ends were cut back, 1 base at V and 2 bases at J, with 6 bases in the middle. The CDR3, as DNA: TGTGCCAGCAGTTTATCGGGGGCCTACGAGCAGTACTTC. Its translation: CASSLSGAYEQYF.

This chain joins TRBV27 and TRBJ1-2, with 7 bases aligning to TRBD1. This CDR3 region has 15 residues. V was clipped by 3 bases and J by 2 bases; unmatched bases: 6. CDR1 is MNHEY and CDR2 is SMNVEV in the germline V gene (reference sequence). Here the CDR3 reads CASSFLGQVNYGYTF. The CDR3 nucleotides read TGTGCCAGCAGTTTCCTTGGACAGGTCAACTATGGCTACACCTTC.

The chain has TRBV11-2 and TRBJ2-5; unclear D gene. The V and J ends lost 1 base and 4 bases respectively, with 4 bases between them. The CDR3 has 12 residues. The germline CDR1 and CDR2 sequences are SGHAT and FQNNGV. DNA of the CDR3: TGTGCCAGCAGCTTAGGGGTAGAGACCCAGTACTTC. Its translation: CASSLGVETQYF.

The genes are TRBV7-9 and TRBJ2-7; either TRBD1 or TRBD2 may supply D (6 bases each). Germline CDR1 is SEHNR and CDR2 is FQNEAQ (reference sequence). V was trimmed by 6 bases and J by 6 bases, leaving 15 bases between them. The length of the CDR3 is 13 residues. The CDR3 sequence is CASSRSGAVEQYF. The DNA for the CDR3 is TGTGCCAGCAGTCGATCGGGGGCGGTCGAGCAGTACTTC.

The chain combines TRBV10-3 with TRBJ2-1; TRBD2 might be the D (6 bases). Germline assignment: CDR1 ENHRY and CDR2 SYGVKD. This CDR3 has 16 residues. V was clipped by 6 bases and J by 8 bases, with 23 bases between them. The CDR3 coding sequence is TGTGCCATCAGGGGGGGTTATAGTCCGGTAGTCGATGAGCAGTTCTTC. It codes for CAIRGGYSPVVDEQFF.